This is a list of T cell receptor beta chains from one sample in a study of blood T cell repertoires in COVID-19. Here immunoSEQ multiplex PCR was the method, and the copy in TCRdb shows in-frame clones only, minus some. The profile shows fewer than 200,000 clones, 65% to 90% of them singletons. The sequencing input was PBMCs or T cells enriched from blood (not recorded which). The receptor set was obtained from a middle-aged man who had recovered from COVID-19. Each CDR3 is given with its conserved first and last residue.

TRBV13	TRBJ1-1	CASSRGRGGTEAFF
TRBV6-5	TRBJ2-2	CASRPGQGRTGELFF
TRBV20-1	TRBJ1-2	CSASQQAYGYTF
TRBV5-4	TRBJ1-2	CASSPGGGQGARGYTF
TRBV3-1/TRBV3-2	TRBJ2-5	CASSQDQAGGETQYF
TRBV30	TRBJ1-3	CAWSVLSGGSGNTIYF
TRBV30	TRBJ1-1	CAWRGQMNTEAFF
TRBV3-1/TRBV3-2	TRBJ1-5	CASSQDAGRGIYQPQHF
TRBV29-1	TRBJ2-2	CSVRQGPGELFF
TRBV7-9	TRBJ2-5	CASRAGRETQYF
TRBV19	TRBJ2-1	CASRTGGGYTDEQFF
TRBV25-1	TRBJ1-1	CASETPSGRTEAFF
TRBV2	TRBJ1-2	CASTDRGDGYTF
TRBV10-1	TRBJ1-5	CASSELTGQGRGQPQHF
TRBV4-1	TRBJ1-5	CASSQDSGWAQHF
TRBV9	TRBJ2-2	CASSVVSGELFF
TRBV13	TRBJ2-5	CASSLGLDTQYF
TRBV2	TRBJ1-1	CARSGNTEAFF
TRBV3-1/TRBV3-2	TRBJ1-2	CASRPRTGVEGYTF
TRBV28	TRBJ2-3	CASSKGLGQGTDTQYF
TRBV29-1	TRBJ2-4	CSAGTGKTKNIQYF
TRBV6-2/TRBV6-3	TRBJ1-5	CASSRTGLASNQPQHF
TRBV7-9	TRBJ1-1	CASSLVTNSNTEAFF
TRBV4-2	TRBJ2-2	CASSQDVGAGELFF
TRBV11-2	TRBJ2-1	CASSLVRGSYNEQFF
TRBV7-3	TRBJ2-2	CASSLRQGGTGELFF
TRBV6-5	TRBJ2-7	CASRSRGRGYEQYF
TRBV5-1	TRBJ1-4	CASSGQGEEKLFF
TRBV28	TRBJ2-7	CASSRDRVFDEQYF
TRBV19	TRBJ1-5	CASSIQAIGVQPQHF
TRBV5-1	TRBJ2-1	CASSLVGSREQFF
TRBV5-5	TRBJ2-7	CASSLRRESDEQYF
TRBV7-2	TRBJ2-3	CASSVASGGTDTQYF
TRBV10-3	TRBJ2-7	CAISAEASYEQYF
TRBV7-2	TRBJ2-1	CASSAGSETWNEQFF
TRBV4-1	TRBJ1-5	CASSQDRTPSQPQHF
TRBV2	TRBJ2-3	CASRMTSGGLDTQYF
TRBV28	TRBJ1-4	CASSSREGSNEKLFF
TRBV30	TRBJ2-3	CAWSALSSGGVTDTQYF
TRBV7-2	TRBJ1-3	CASSLSVIVSGNTIYF
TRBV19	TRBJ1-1	CASSTPRQGQMNTEAFF
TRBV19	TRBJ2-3	CASSIRTSGGVHTQYF
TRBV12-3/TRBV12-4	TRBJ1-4	CASSPDRAQKLFF
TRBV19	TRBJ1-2	CAAYIRDQNSYTF
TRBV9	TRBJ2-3	CASSARLAASTDTQYF
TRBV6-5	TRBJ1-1	CASSPTGGFTEAFF
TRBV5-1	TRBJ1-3	CASSFGQGASGNTIYF
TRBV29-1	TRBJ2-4	CSVEDPGGIQYF
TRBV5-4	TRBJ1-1	CASSSKDRDTEAFF
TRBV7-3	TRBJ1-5	CASSLTGGSNQPQHF
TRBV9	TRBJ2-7	CASSATSGGYEQYF
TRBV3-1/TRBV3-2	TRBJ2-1	CASSQLAGGNEQFF
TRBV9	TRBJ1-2	CASSVGLGGVDYGYTF
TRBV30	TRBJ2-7	CAWSGGAYEQYF
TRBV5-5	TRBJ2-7	CASSLGGGSGYEQYF
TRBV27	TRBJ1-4	CASSLSTGGGEKLFF
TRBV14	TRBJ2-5	CASSRSLGLAKETQYF
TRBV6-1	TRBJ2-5	CASSEDFHSQYF